The TCR beta chain described here comes from a study of response to subunit inactivated influenza vaccine. With respect to this clonotype: The antigen is not known.

This CDR3 region has 14 residues. Trimming took off 3 bases at V and 1 base at J, with 7 bases between the two ends. Germline V CDR1 and CDR2: SNHLY, FYNNEI. Whole-study results and caveats: There was a suggestion from the authors that each seasonal influenza vaccination recruits few new T cells.

TCRdb re-called the RT-PCR reads through MiXCR, storing one row per CDR3 protein. The data show around 530,000 distinct CDR3 sequences, 16% seen once. The rearrangement uses TRBV2 and TRBJ2-1; D gene ambiguous. This TCR derives from a man aged 45 to 75 who received an inactivated influenza vaccine. The material was CD4+ T cells sorted from PBMCs, obtained roughly 24 months after vaccination. The CDR3 region has the DNA TGTGCCAGCAGTGACAGACCGTCCTACAATGAGCAGTTCTTC. Its translation is CASSDRPSYNEQFF.